The 8 T cell receptor beta chains below all came from one sample that was sequenced in a study of T cell responses to AZD1222 COVID-19 vaccine. Assay used: immunoSEQ multiplex PCR; TCRdb lists only in-frame clones, some missing. This sample carries 65,000 to 100,000 clones, about 90% of them seen once, and the ten largest clones take 6.9%. This specimen consisted of peripheral blood, obtained 28 days after the second AZD1222 dose. The receptors shown here come from an adult who received the AZD1222 COVID-19 vaccine.

V is TRBV6-1 and J is TRBJ1-2; D is uncertain. Trimming cost V 0 bases and J 2 bases, with 10 bases left between them. The CDR3 is made up of 15 amino acids. CDR1 and CDR2 from the germline V gene are MNHNS and SASEGT. CDR3 in amino acids: CASSEATAANYGYTF. The CDR3 coding sequence is TGTGCCAGCAGTGAAGCTACGGCAGCCAACTATGGCTACACCTTC.

The chain is built from TRBV29-1 and TRBJ1-2, with 7 positions matching TRBD1. Germline V gene sequence: CDR1 SQVTM, CDR2 ANQGSEA. V shed 7 bases, J shed 4 bases, and the junction held 9 bases outside the gene matches. This CDR3 is 13 amino acids long. The CDR3 reads CSAETGSLYGYTF. The CDR3 nucleotides are TGCAGCGCCGAGACAGGGTCCCTCTATGGCTACACCTTC.

This clone was seen a handful of times. The V and J genes are TRBV6-2 or TRBV6-3 and TRBJ2-7; D perhaps matches TRBD2 (6 bases). The CDR3 covers 15 residues. CDR1 is MNHEY and CDR2 is SVGEGT in the germline V gene. Trimming cost V 1 base and J 3 bases, with 13 bases left between them. The DNA for the CDR3 is TGTGCCAGCAGTTACTTCGGCGGGAACAACTACGAGCAGTACTTC. Protein: CASSYFGGNNYEQYF.

This clone was recorded once. This chain uses TRBV5-1 with TRBJ1-2, with D possibly being TRBD1 (5 bases). The V end lost 0 bases, the J end lost 6 bases, and 9 bases lay between the germline ends. In germline, CDR1 is SGHRS, CDR2 YFSETQ. CDR3 length: 13 residues. CDR3 loop: CASSLDPGNGYTF. CDR3 nucleotide sequence: TGCGCCAGCAGCTTGGACCCAGGGAATGGCTACACCTTC.

This clone has just one count. The J gene is TRBJ1-2, the V gene TRBV28; D ambiguous. CDR3 size: 12 residues. Germline loops: CDR1 MDHEN, CDR2 SYDVKM. V dropped 4 bases and J dropped 1 base, with 4 bases sitting between them. The CDR3 here is CASSSHNYGYTF. Here the CDR3 DNA reads TGTGCCAGCAGTTCACATAACTATGGCTACACCTTC.

This rearrangement joins TRBV5-1 to TRBJ1-4, with D unclear. The CDR3 has 14 amino acids. Germline V gives CDR1 SGHRS, CDR2 YFSETQ. Trimming shortened V by 2 bases and J by 3 bases, and 8 bases separated the two germline ends. Here the CDR3 reads CASSFGESNEKLFF. The CDR3 nucleotides read TGCGCCAGCAGCTTTGGGGAATCTAATGAAAAACTGTTTTTT. The full variable domain, completed using reference TRBV5-1 and TRBJ1-4, is KAGVTQTPRYLIKTRGQQVTLSCSPISGHRSVSWYQQTPGQGLQFLFEYFSETQRNKGNFPGRFSGRQFSNSRSEMNVSTLELGDSALYLCASSFGESNEKLFFGSGTQLSVL.

This clone was found a few times. The rearrangement joins TRBV4-1 to TRBJ1-2; D call uncertain. Trimming stripped 4 bases from V and 8 bases from J, with 11 bases between. Germline V gene data show CDR1 as MGHRA and CDR2 as YSYEKL. The CDR3 is 12 amino acids. In DNA form, the CDR3 reads TGCGCCAGCAGCCGCCTTCTCGGGGGCTACACCTTC. This encodes CASSRLLGGYTF.

The V gene is TRBV6-2 or TRBV6-3, the J gene TRBJ1-2; tentative D call: TRBD1 (5 bases). The germline gives CDR1 MNHEY, CDR2 SVGEGT. CDR3 length: 15 residues. With 2 bases removed from V and 0 bases from J, the gap between germline ends came to 10 bases. In DNA, the CDR3 is TGTGCCAGCAGTTACGGGGGAACCCCTAACTATGGCTACACCTTC. This encodes CASSYGGTPNYGYTF.